Listed below are T cell receptor beta chains from one sample, sequenced in a study of T-cell reconstitution after alpha-beta-depleted transplantation in children. MiXCR, applied by TCRdb to the PCR reads, yields one record per CDR3 protein. This sample carries over 70,000 distinct CDR3 sequences, more than 9% of them seen once, and the ten largest clones take around 14%. The sample consisted of PBMCs from the stem cell graft donor, taken from the stem cell graft. All receptors come from a human donor who donated a stem cell graft to a child with inherited bone marrow failure. The CDR3 runs from the conserved cysteine through the conserved F or W. The order of the fields is D gene, V gene, clone size, J gene, CDR3 protein, CDR3 DNA. A D gene is named only where the DNA matches it firmly. Size tells how often a clone was seen (once, few, many) or the class of an expanded clone, and some rows leave it out.

d_call: -
v_call: TRBV9
clone_size: many
j_call: TRBJ2-3
cdr3_aa: CASSVEGPQYF
cdr3_nt: TGTGCCAGCAGCGTAGAGGGCCCGCAGTATTTT

d_call: -
v_call: TRBV5-6
clone_size: many
j_call: TRBJ2-2
cdr3_aa: CASSGWHFNTGELFF
cdr3_nt: TGTGCCAGCAGCGGATGGCACTTCAACACCGGGGAGCTGTTTTTT

d_call: TRBD2
v_call: TRBV9
clone_size: many
j_call: TRBJ2-7
cdr3_aa: CASSVRASGSYEQYF
cdr3_nt: TGTGCCAGCAGCGTACGGGCTAGCGGCTCCTACGAGCAGTACTTC

d_call: -
v_call: TRBV20-1
clone_size: many
j_call: TRBJ2-3
cdr3_aa: CSAPPLVSDTQYF
cdr3_nt: TGCAGTGCCCCTCCTCTAGTTTCAGATACGCAGTATTTT

d_call: -
v_call: TRBV7-3
clone_size: many
j_call: TRBJ2-2
cdr3_aa: CASSLNAATNTGELFF
cdr3_nt: TGTGCCAGCAGCTTAAACGCGGCCACGAACACCGGGGAGCTGTTTTTT

d_call: -
v_call: TRBV18
clone_size: -
j_call: TRBJ1-1
cdr3_aa: CASSPRQENTEAFF
cdr3_nt: TGTGCCAGCTCACCGCGGCAGGAGAACACTGAAGCTTTCTTT

d_call: -
v_call: TRBV7-2
clone_size: many
j_call: TRBJ1-2
cdr3_aa: CASSLVGGGYGYTF
cdr3_nt: TGTGCCAGCAGCTTAGTAGGGGGTGGGTATGGCTACACCTTC

d_call: -
v_call: TRBV5-1
clone_size: many
j_call: TRBJ2-5
cdr3_aa: CASSQDTSQETQYF
cdr3_nt: TGCGCCAGCAGCCAGGATACCAGTCAAGAGACCCAGTACTTC

d_call: -
v_call: TRBV6-1
clone_size: many
j_call: TRBJ1-2
cdr3_aa: CASSEKGSGYTF
cdr3_nt: TGTGCCAGCAGTGAGAAGGGCTCGGGCTACACCTTC

d_call: -
v_call: TRBV5-5
clone_size: many
j_call: TRBJ1-1
cdr3_aa: CASSGGTWRNTEAFF
cdr3_nt: TGTGCCAGCAGCGGGGGGACATGGCGGAACACTGAAGCTTTCTTT

d_call: -
v_call: TRBV9
clone_size: -
j_call: TRBJ2-5
cdr3_aa: CASSVTGTEETQYF
cdr3_nt: TGTGCCAGCAGCGTCACCGGGACGGAAGAGACCCAGTACTTC

d_call: TRBD2
v_call: TRBV5-1
clone_size: many
j_call: TRBJ2-2
cdr3_aa: CASNTIPGGDTGELFF
cdr3_nt: TGCGCCAGCAACACCATACCCGGGGGGGACACCGGGGAGCTGTTTTTT

d_call: -
v_call: TRBV4-3
clone_size: many
j_call: TRBJ1-5
cdr3_aa: CASSQGTSYSNQPQHF
cdr3_nt: TGCGCCAGCAGCCAAGGGACAAGTTATAGCAATCAGCCCCAGCATTTT

d_call: -
v_call: TRBV15
clone_size: many
j_call: TRBJ2-2
cdr3_aa: CATSRGGTGELFF
cdr3_nt: TGTGCCACCAGCAGGGGAGGCACCGGGGAGCTGTTTTTT

d_call: TRBD2
v_call: TRBV10-3
clone_size: many
j_call: TRBJ2-2
cdr3_aa: CAAGLAGDRDGELFF
cdr3_nt: TGTGCCGCGGGACTAGCGGGAGATCGGGACGGGGAGCTGTTTTTT

d_call: -
v_call: TRBV11-2
clone_size: many
j_call: TRBJ1-4
cdr3_aa: CASSLDRGQATNEKLFF
cdr3_nt: TGTGCCAGCAGCTTAGATCGCGGCCAGGCAACTAATGAAAAACTGTTTTTT

d_call: -
v_call: TRBV18
clone_size: -
j_call: TRBJ2-5
cdr3_aa: CASSPSQGGETQYF
cdr3_nt: TGTGCCAGCTCACCAAGTCAAGGGGGAGAGACCCAGTACTTC

d_call: -
v_call: TRBV4-1
clone_size: many
j_call: TRBJ1-1
cdr3_aa: CASSQETVNTEAFF
cdr3_nt: TGCGCCAGCAGCCAAGAAACTGTGAACACTGAAGCTTTCTTT

d_call: TRBD2
v_call: TRBV6-5
clone_size: many
j_call: TRBJ2-7
cdr3_aa: CATTGLAGGFSYEQYF
cdr3_nt: TGTGCCACGACGGGACTAGCGGGAGGCTTCTCCTACGAGCAGTACTTC

d_call: TRBD2
v_call: TRBV9
clone_size: many
j_call: TRBJ2-1
cdr3_aa: CASSVASGSYEQFF
cdr3_nt: TGTGCCAGCAGCGTGGCTAGCGGGAGTTATGAGCAGTTCTTC

d_call: -
v_call: TRBV27
clone_size: -
j_call: TRBJ1-5
cdr3_aa: CASRKLNREKGSNQPQHF
cdr3_nt: TGTGCCAGCAGAAAACTAAACAGGGAGAAGGGTAGCAATCAGCCCCAGCATTTT

d_call: TRBD2
v_call: TRBV5-1
clone_size: many
j_call: TRBJ2-5
cdr3_aa: CASSEAGEFETQYF
cdr3_nt: TGCGCCAGCAGCGAAGCGGGAGAGTTTGAGACCCAGTACTTC

d_call: -
v_call: TRBV7-9
clone_size: -
j_call: TRBJ1-2
cdr3_aa: CASSFGPQSNYGYTF
cdr3_nt: TGTGCCAGCAGCTTCGGACCGCAGTCTAACTATGGCTACACCTTC

d_call: -
v_call: TRBV7-2
clone_size: many
j_call: TRBJ2-2
cdr3_aa: CASSSFRANTGELFF
cdr3_nt: TGTGCCAGCAGCTCCTTTAGGGCGAACACCGGGGAGCTGTTTTTT

d_call: TRBD2
v_call: TRBV11-2
clone_size: -
j_call: TRBJ2-7
cdr3_aa: CASSPTSGLSYEQYF
cdr3_nt: TGTGCCAGCAGCCCTACTAGCGGCCTCTCCTACGAGCAGTACTTC

d_call: -
v_call: TRBV7-2
clone_size: many
j_call: TRBJ2-1
cdr3_aa: CASSSSSFNYNEQFF
cdr3_nt: TGTGCCAGCAGCTCAAGCAGCTTTAATTACAATGAGCAGTTCTTC

d_call: -
v_call: TRBV18
clone_size: many
j_call: TRBJ2-5
cdr3_aa: CASSPGYQDTQYF
cdr3_nt: TGTGCCAGCTCACCTGGGTACCAAGATACCCAGTACTTC

d_call: -
v_call: TRBV9
clone_size: many
j_call: TRBJ2-1
cdr3_aa: CASSVEGGLPYNEQFF
cdr3_nt: TGTGCCAGCAGCGTAGAAGGGGGGCTCCCCTACAATGAGCAGTTCTTC

d_call: TRBD2
v_call: TRBV29-1
clone_size: many
j_call: TRBJ2-7
cdr3_aa: CSVSGSSGAYEQYF
cdr3_nt: TGCAGCGTTTCTGGGTCTAGCGGAGCCTACGAGCAGTACTTC

d_call: -
v_call: TRBV5-1
clone_size: many
j_call: TRBJ2-3
cdr3_aa: CASSFSRDTQYF
cdr3_nt: TGCGCCAGCAGCTTCAGTCGCGATACGCAGTATTTT

d_call: -
v_call: TRBV5-1
clone_size: -
j_call: TRBJ1-2
cdr3_aa: CASSPDGGIYGYTF
cdr3_nt: TGCGCCAGCAGCCCGGACGGGGGTATCTATGGCTACACCTTC

d_call: -
v_call: TRBV5-1
clone_size: many
j_call: TRBJ2-1
cdr3_aa: CASSLEGLRSYNEQFF
cdr3_nt: TGCGCCAGCAGCTTAGAAGGCCTGAGATCCTACAATGAGCAGTTCTTC

d_call: -
v_call: TRBV12-3/TRBV12-4
clone_size: many
j_call: TRBJ1-1
cdr3_aa: CASSPFRTKNTEAFF
cdr3_nt: TGTGCCAGCAGTCCATTCAGGACAAAGAACACTGAAGCTTTCTTT

d_call: TRBD2
v_call: TRBV13
clone_size: -
j_call: TRBJ2-3
cdr3_aa: CASSLPGTSVQYF
cdr3_nt: TGTGCCAGCAGCTTACCCGGGACTAGCGTGCAGTATTTT

d_call: -
v_call: TRBV5-1
clone_size: few
j_call: TRBJ2-2
cdr3_aa: CASSLASATTGELFF
cdr3_nt: TGCGCCAGCAGCTTGGCTAGCGCTACAACCGGGGAGCTGTTTTTT

d_call: -
v_call: TRBV6-1
clone_size: many
j_call: TRBJ1-4
cdr3_aa: CAISDGLEEEKLFF
cdr3_nt: TGTGCCATTTCGGACGGATTGGAGGAGGAAAAACTGTTTTTT

d_call: -
v_call: TRBV7-2
clone_size: many
j_call: TRBJ2-1
cdr3_aa: CASSGGPPWNEQFF
cdr3_nt: TGTGCCAGCAGCGGAGGGCCCCCCTGGAATGAGCAGTTCTTC

d_call: -
v_call: TRBV29-1
clone_size: many
j_call: TRBJ2-3
cdr3_aa: CSGEAGFTDTQYF
cdr3_nt: TGCAGCGGTGAGGCGGGATTCACAGATACGCAGTATTTT

d_call: -
v_call: TRBV7-2
clone_size: many
j_call: TRBJ2-4
cdr3_aa: CASTSLIGLAKNIQYF
cdr3_nt: TGTGCCAGCACCTCACTTATAGGCCTAGCCAAAAACATTCAGTACTTC

d_call: TRBD2
v_call: TRBV5-1
clone_size: many
j_call: TRBJ2-2
cdr3_aa: CASSLMGLPEELFF
cdr3_nt: TGCGCCAGCAGCTTGATGGGACTACCTGAGGAGCTGTTTTTT

d_call: -
v_call: TRBV6-5
clone_size: -
j_call: TRBJ1-1
cdr3_aa: CASSYGQGYTEAFF
cdr3_nt: TGTGCCAGCAGTTATGGGCAGGGGTACACTGAAGCTTTCTTT

d_call: -
v_call: TRBV20-1
clone_size: many
j_call: TRBJ2-1
cdr3_aa: CSAREQRDSDDNEQFF
cdr3_nt: TGCAGTGCTAGAGAACAACGGGACTCGGATGACAATGAGCAGTTCTTC

d_call: -
v_call: TRBV7-9
clone_size: many
j_call: TRBJ1-1
cdr3_aa: CASSLKAGTEAFF
cdr3_nt: TGTGCCAGCAGCTTGAAGGCGGGCACTGAAGCTTTCTTT

d_call: -
v_call: TRBV4-2
clone_size: many
j_call: TRBJ2-2
cdr3_aa: CASSQAAIPNTGELFF
cdr3_nt: TGTGCCAGCAGCCAAGCCGCCATTCCTAACACCGGGGAGCTGTTTTTT

d_call: -
v_call: TRBV5-1
clone_size: many
j_call: TRBJ2-5
cdr3_aa: CASQDLGTTQETQYF
cdr3_nt: TGCGCCAGCCAGGACCTCGGGACCACACAAGAGACCCAGTACTTC

d_call: -
v_call: TRBV5-1
clone_size: many
j_call: TRBJ2-1
cdr3_aa: CASSQGPADEQFF
cdr3_nt: TGCGCCAGCAGCCAAGGACCTGCTGATGAGCAGTTCTTC

d_call: TRBD2
v_call: TRBV25-1
clone_size: many
j_call: TRBJ2-7
cdr3_aa: CASQSGGPSSYEQYF
cdr3_nt: TGTGCCAGCCAGAGCGGGGGGCCTAGCTCCTACGAGCAGTACTTC

d_call: TRBD1
v_call: TRBV20-1
clone_size: many
j_call: TRBJ1-3
cdr3_aa: CSARESGTGSNTIYF
cdr3_nt: TGCAGTGCTAGAGAATCCGGGACAGGGAGTAACACCATATATTTT

d_call: -
v_call: TRBV5-1
clone_size: many
j_call: TRBJ2-7
cdr3_aa: CASSRTDAYEQYF
cdr3_nt: TGCGCCAGCTCGAGGACAGATGCCTACGAGCAGTACTTC

d_call: -
v_call: TRBV30
clone_size: -
j_call: TRBJ1-1
cdr3_aa: CAWSLQENTEAFF
cdr3_nt: TGTGCCTGGAGTTTACAGGAGAACACTGAAGCTTTCTTT

d_call: TRBD2
v_call: TRBV7-6
clone_size: many
j_call: TRBJ2-3
cdr3_aa: CASSLLAGAVYF
cdr3_nt: TGTGCCAGCAGCTTACTAGCGGGGGCCGTATATTTT

d_call: -
v_call: TRBV12-3/TRBV12-4
clone_size: few
j_call: TRBJ1-5
cdr3_aa: CASSLAGARGSNQPQHF
cdr3_nt: TGTGCCAGCAGTTTGGCGGGGGCGCGGGGTAGCAATCAGCCCCAGCATTTT

d_call: -
v_call: TRBV15
clone_size: -
j_call: TRBJ2-7
cdr3_aa: CATSRSRDEQYF
cdr3_nt: TGTGCCACCAGCAGGAGCAGGGACGAGCAGTACTTC

d_call: TRBD2
v_call: TRBV15
clone_size: many
j_call: TRBJ2-3
cdr3_aa: CATSSGLAGVTDTQYF
cdr3_nt: TGTGCCACCAGCAGCGGACTAGCGGGAGTCACAGATACGCAGTATTTT

d_call: TRBD2
v_call: TRBV10-3
clone_size: many
j_call: TRBJ2-2
cdr3_aa: CATRTSGNAGELFF
cdr3_nt: TGTGCCACTCGGACTAGCGGGAACGCCGGGGAGCTGTTTTTT